What follows is one T cell receptor beta chain and its context. Its antigen remains unidentified. The assay was immunoSEQ multiplex PCR, and TCRdb's table has in-frame clones only and misses some. The sample shows some 2,500,000 clones, approximately 93% of them seen only once. This sample is part of a study of shared clonotypes between healthy human individuals. Study-wide points: Naive subsets generally exceeded memory subsets in estimated richness. Some clonotypes were shared by all four sorted-subset donors, while others were not shared. The non-shared ones had lower generation probabilities than the shared ones. The represented genetic and exposure-history diversity was limited by the small number of donors.

The sequence came from a man between 18 and 29 years old in good health. Some clones in this sample may be carry-over from other donors' samples. Sequencing used naive CD4+ T cells from PBMCs. As to subset: CD45RA+ positively selected.

The DNA for the CDR3 is TGTGCCAGCTCACCGGGGCTGGCAGGGGATGAAAAACTGTTTTTT. Its protein product is CASSPGLAGDEKLFF. The gene calls are TRBV18 and TRBJ1-4, with TRBD1 as a possible D gene (6 bases). The V gene lost 3 bases and the J gene lost 6 bases, with 14 bases spanning the gap. The V gene's germline CDR1 is KGHSH and CDR2 LQKENI. The CDR3 has 15 amino acids.